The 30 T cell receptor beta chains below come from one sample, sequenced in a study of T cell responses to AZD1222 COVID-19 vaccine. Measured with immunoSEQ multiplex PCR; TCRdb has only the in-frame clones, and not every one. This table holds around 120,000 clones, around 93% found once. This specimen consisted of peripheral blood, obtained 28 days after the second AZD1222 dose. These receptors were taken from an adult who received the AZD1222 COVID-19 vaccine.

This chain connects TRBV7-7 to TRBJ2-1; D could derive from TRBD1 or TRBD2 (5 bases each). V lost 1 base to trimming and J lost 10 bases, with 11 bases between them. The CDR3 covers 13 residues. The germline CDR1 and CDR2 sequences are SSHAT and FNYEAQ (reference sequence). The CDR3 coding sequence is TGTGCCAGCAGCTTAGGGCTAGGGGACGAGCAGTTCTTC. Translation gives CASSLGLGDEQFF.

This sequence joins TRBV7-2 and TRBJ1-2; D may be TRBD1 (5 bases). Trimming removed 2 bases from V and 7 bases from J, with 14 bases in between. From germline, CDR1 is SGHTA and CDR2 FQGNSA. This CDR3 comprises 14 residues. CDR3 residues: CASSLTSSGSGYTF. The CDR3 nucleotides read TGTGCCAGCAGCTTAACCTCTTCAGGGTCTGGCTACACCTTC.

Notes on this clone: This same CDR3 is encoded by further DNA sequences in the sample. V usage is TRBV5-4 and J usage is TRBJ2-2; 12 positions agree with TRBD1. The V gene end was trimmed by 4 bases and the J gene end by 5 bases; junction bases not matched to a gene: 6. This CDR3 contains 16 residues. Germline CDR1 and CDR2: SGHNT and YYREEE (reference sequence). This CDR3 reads CASSLGTGGRTGELFF. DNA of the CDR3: TGTGCCAGCAGCCTTGGGACAGGGGGCAGAACCGGGGAGCTGTTTTTT.

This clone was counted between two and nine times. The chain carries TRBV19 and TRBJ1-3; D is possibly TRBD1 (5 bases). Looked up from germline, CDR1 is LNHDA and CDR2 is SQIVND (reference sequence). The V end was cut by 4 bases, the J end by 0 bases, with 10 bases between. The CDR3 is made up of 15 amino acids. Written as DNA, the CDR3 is TGTGCCAGTAGTACCCACAGGAGCTCTGGAAACACCATATATTTT. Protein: CASSTHRSSGNTIYF.

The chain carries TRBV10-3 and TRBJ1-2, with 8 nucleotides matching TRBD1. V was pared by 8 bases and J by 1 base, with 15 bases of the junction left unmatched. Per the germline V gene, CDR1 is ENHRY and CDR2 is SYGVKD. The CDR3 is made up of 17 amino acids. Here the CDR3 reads CAIQGDRRTTVNYGYTF. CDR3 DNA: TGTGCCATCCAAGGGGACAGGCGAACTACCGTTAACTATGGCTACACCTTC.

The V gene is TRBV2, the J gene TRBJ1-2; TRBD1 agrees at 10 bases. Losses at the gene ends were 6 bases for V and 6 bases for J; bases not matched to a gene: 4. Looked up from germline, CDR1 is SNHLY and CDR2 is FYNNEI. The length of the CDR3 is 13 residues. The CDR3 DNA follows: TGTGCCAGCAGAGGGGACAGGGGTAATGGCTACACCTTC. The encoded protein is CASRGDRGNGYTF.

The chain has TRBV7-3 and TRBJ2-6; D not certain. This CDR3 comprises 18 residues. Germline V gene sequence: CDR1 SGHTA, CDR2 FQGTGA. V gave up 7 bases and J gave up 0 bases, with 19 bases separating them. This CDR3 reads CASTLRAQVFSGANVLTF. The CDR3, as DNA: TGTGCCAGCACCCTCCGAGCCCAGGTATTCTCTGGGGCCAACGTCCTGACTTTC.

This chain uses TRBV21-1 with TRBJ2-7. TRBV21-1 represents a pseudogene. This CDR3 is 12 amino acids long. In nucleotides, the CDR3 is TGTGCCAGCAGCAAAAAACCCTACGAGCAGTACTTC. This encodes CASSKKPYEQYF.

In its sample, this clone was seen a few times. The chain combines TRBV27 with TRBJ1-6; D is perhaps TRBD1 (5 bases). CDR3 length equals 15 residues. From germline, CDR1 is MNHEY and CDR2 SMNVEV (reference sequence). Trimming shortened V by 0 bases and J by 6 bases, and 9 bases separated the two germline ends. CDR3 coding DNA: TGTGCCAGCAGTTTATCACGGACACTTAATTCACCCCTCCACTTT. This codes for CASSLSRTLNSPLHF.

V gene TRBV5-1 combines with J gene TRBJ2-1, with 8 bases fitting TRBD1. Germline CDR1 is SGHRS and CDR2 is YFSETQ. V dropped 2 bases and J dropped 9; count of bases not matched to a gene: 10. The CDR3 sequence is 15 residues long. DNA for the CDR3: TGCGCCAGCAGCTTCGCCGGGACAGGTGATTCTGAGCAGTTCTTC. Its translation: CASSFAGTGDSEQFF.

The CDR3 nucleotides read TGCGCCAGCAGCCAAGTACCACTAGCGGGTCTAGAGCAGTTCTTC. Translating gives CASSQVPLAGLEQFF. The V call is TRBV4-3, the J call TRBJ2-1; TRBD2 matches at 9 bases. The CDR3 extends over 15 amino acids. Trimming cost V 1 base and J 10 bases; bases outside gene matches: 8. CDR1 and CDR2 (germline): LGHNA, YSLEER.

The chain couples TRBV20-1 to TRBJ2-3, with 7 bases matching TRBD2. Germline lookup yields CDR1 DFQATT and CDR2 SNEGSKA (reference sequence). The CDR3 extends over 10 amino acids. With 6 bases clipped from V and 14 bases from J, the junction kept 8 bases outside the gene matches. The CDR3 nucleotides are TGCAGTGCGCAACTAGCGAAGCTGTATTTT. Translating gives CSAQLAKLYF.

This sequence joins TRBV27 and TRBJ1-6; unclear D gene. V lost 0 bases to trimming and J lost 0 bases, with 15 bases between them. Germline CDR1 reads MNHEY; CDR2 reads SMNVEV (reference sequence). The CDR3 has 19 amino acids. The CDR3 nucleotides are TGTGCCAGCAGTTTATCGGAGTCGCGGGCAGGCTCCTATAATTCACCCCTCCACTTT. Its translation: CASSLSESRAGSYNSPLHF.

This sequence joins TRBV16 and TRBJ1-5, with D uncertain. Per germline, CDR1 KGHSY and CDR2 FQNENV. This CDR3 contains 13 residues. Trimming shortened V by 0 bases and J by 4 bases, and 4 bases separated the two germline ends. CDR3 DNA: TGTGCCAGCAGCCAATCAAAGAATCAGCCCCAGCATTTT. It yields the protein CASSQSKNQPQHF.

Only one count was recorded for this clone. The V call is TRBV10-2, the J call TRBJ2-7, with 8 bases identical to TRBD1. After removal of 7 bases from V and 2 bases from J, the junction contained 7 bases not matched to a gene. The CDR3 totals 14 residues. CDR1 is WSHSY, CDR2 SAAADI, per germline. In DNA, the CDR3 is TGCGCCAGCACCTCGACAGGGGACACCTACGAGCAGTACTTC. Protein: CASTSTGDTYEQYF.

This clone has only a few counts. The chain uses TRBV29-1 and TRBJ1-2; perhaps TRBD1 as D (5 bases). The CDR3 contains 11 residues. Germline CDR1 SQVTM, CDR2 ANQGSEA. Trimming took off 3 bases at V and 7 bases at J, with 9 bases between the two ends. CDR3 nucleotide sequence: TGCAGCGTTGAGGGGGTGAGTGGCTACACCTTC. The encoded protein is CSVEGVSGYTF.

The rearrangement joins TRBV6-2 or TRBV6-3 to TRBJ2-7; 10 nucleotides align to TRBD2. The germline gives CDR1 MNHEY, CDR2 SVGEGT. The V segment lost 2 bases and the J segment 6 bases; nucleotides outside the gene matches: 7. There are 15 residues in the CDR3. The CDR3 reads CASSYGLAGASEQYF. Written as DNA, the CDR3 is TGTGCCAGCAGTTACGGGCTAGCGGGGGCCTCCGAGCAGTACTTC.

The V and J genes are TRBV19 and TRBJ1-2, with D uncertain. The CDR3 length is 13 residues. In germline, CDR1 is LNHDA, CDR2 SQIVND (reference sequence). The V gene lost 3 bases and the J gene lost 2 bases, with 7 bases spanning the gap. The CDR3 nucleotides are TGTGCCAGTAGTATCGGCAGGAACTATGGCTACACCTTC. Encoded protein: CASSIGRNYGYTF.

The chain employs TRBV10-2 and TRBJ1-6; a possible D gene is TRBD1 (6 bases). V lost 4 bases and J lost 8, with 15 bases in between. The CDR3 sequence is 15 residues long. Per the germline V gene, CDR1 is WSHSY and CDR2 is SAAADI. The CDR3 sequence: CASSVDVGGDSPLHF. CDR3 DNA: TGCGCCAGCAGTGTTGATGTAGGGGGGGATTCACCCCTCCACTTT.

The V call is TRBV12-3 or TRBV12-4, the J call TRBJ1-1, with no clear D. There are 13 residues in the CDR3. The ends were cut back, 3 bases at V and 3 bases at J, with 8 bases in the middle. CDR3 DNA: TGTGCCAGCAGTTTTCGCGAGGACACTGAAGCTTTCTTT. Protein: CASSFREDTEAFF.

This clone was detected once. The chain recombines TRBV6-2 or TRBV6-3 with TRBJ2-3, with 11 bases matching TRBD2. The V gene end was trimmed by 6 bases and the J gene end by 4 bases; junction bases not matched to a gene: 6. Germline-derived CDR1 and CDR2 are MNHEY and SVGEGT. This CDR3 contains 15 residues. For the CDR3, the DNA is TGTGCCAGCAGCCAACCGGGACTAGCGGCAGATACGCAGTATTTT. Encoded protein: CASSQPGLAADTQYF.

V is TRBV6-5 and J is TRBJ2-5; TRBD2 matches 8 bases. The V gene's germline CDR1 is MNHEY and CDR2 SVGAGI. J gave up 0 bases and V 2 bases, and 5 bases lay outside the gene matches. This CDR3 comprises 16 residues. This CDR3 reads CASSYRLAGNQETQYF. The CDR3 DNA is TGTGCCAGCAGTTACCGGCTAGCGGGTAACCAAGAGACCCAGTACTTC.

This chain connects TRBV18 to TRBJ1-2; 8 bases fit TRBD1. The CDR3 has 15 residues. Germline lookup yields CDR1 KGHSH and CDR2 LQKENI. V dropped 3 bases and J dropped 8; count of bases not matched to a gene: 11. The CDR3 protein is CASSPFGQGATGYTF. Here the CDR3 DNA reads TGTGCCAGCTCACCGTTTGGGCAGGGGGCAACGGGCTACACCTTC.

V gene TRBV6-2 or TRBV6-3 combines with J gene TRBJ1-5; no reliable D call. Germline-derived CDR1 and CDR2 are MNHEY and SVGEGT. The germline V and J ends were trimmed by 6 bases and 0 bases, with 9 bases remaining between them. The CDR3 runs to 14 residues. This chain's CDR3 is CASSPWDSNQPQHF. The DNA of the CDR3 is TGTGCCAGCAGCCCGTGGGATAGCAATCAGCCCCAGCATTTT.

Here the CDR3 DNA reads TGTGCCAGCAGTTACTCGGAGGGAAACTATGGCTACACCTTC. This translates into CASSYSEGNYGYTF. The chain employs TRBV6-2 or TRBV6-3 and TRBJ1-2; the D is unclear. CDR1 and CDR2 (germline): MNHEY, SVGEGT. Trimming removed 0 bases from V and 2 bases from J, with 7 bases in between. The CDR3 is made up of 14 amino acids.

This CDR3 reads CASSLLRGLGTDTQYF. In DNA form, the CDR3 reads TGTGCCAGCAGCTTGCTCAGGGGGCTAGGCACAGATACGCAGTATTTT. The J gene is TRBJ2-3, the V gene TRBV5-5, with 8 bases that match TRBD1. The length of the CDR3 is 16 residues. The germline V gene encodes CDR1 SGHKS and CDR2 YYEKEE (reference sequence). The V segment lost 1 base and the J segment 1 base; nucleotides outside the gene matches: 5.

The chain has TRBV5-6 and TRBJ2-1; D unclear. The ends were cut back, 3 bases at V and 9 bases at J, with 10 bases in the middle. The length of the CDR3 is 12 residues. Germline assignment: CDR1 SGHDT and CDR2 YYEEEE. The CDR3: CASSWSVGEQFF. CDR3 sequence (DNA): TGTGCCAGCAGCTGGTCGGTGGGTGAGCAGTTCTTC.

The CDR3 sequence: CASSYSGRALNEQFF. The CDR3 DNA reads as TGTGCCAGCAGTTACTCGGGCAGGGCCCTCAATGAGCAGTTCTTC. The genes are TRBV6-5 and TRBJ2-1; possibly TRBD1 for D (5 bases). V lost 0 bases and J 6 bases, leaving 12 bases between the germline ends. The CDR3 runs to 15 residues. Germline V lookup: CDR1 MNHEY, CDR2 SVGAGI.

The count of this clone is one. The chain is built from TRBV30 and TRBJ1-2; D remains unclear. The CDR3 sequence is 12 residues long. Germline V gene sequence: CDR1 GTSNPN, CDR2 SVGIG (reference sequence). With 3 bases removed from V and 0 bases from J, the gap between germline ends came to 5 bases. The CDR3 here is CAWSVANYGYTF. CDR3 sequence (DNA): TGTGCCTGGAGCGTGGCTAACTATGGCTACACCTTC.

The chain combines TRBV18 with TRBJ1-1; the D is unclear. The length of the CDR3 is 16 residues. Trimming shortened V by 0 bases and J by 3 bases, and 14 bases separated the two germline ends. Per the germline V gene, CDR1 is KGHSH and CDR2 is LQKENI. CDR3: CASSPPLASGHTEAFF. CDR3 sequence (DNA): TGTGCCAGCTCACCACCGCTCGCCAGCGGCCACACTGAAGCTTTCTTT.